The source of this TCR beta chain is a study of monozygotic twins with inflammatory bowel disease. TCRdb reprocessed the 5' RACE reads, keeping one entry per CDR3 protein, no DNA. This table lists about 380,000 distinct CDR3 sequences. The CDR3 runs 15 residues. Germline values: CDR1 SEHNR, CDR2 FQNEAQ (reference sequence). The sequence was obtained from a human donor with ulcerative colitis or Crohn's disease, or a healthy co-twin of an affected twin (not recorded which). Sequenced sample: blood. The chain couples TRBV7-9 to TRBJ2-1; the D gene TCRdb calls, TRBD1, cannot be checked with no DNA. This CDR3 is CASSPPGGTYNEQFF.